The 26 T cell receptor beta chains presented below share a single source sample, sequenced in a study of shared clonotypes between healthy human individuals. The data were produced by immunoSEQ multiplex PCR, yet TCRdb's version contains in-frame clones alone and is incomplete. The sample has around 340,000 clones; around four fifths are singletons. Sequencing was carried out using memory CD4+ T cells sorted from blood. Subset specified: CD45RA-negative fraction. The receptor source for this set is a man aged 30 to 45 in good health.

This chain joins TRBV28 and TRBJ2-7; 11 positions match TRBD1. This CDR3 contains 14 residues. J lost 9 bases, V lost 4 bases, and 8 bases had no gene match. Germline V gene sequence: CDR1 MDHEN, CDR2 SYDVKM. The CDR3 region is CASSYGTGGRGQYF. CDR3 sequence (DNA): TGTGCCAGCAGTTACGGGACAGGGGGACGCGGGCAGTACTTC.

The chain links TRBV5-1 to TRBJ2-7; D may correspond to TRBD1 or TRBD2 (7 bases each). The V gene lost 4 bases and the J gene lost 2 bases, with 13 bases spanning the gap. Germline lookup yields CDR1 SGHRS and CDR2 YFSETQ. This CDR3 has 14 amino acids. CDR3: CASSIQGRAYEQYF. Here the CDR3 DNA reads TGCGCCAGCAGCATACAGGGGAGGGCCTACGAGCAGTACTTC.

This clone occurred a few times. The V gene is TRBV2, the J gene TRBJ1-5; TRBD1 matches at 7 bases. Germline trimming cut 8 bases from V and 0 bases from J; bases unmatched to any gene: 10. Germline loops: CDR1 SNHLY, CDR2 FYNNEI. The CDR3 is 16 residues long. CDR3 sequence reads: CASLRDSGYSNQPQHF. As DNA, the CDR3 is TGTGCCAGCTTGAGGGACAGTGGATATAGCAATCAGCCCCAGCATTTT.

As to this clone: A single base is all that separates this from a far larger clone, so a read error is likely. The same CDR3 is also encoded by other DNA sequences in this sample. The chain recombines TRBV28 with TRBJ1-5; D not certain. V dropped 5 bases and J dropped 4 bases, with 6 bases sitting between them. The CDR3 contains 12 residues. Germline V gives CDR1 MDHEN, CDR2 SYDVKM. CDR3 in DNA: TGTGCCAGCAGTCGGAATAATCAGCCCCAGCATTTT. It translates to CASSRNNQPQHF.

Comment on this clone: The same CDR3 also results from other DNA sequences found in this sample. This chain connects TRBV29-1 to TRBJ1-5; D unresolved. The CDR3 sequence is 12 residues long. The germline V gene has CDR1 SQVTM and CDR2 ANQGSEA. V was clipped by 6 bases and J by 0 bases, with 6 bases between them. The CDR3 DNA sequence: TGCAGCGTAGGGAGTAGCAATCAGCCCCAGCATTTT. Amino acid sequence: CSVGSSNQPQHF.

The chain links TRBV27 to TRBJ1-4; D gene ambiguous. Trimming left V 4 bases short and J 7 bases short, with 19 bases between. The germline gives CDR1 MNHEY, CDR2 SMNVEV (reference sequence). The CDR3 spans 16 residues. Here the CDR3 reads CASSSKAGYSGEKLFF. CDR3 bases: TGTGCCAGCAGTTCAAAAGCCGGGTACAGCGGTGAAAAACTGTTTTTT. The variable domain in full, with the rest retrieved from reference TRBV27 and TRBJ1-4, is EAQVTQNPRYLITVTGKKLTVTCSQNMNHEYMSWYRQDPGLGLRQIYYSMNVEVTDKGDVPEGYKVSRKEKRNFPLILESPSPNQTSLYFCASSSKAGYSGEKLFFGSGTQLSVL.

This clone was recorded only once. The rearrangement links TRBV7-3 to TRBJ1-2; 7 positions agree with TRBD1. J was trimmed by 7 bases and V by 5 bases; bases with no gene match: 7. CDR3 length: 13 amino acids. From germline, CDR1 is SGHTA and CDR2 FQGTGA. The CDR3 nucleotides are TGTGCCAGCAGCGACAGGGAGGCAAGTGGCTACACCTTC. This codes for CASSDREASGYTF. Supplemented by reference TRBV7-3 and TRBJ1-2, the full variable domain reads GAGVSQTPSNKVTEKGKYVELRCDPISGHTALYWYRQSLGQGPEFLIYFQGTGAADDSGLPNDRFFAVRPEGSVSTLKIQRTERGDSAVYLCASSDREASGYTFGSGTRLTVV.

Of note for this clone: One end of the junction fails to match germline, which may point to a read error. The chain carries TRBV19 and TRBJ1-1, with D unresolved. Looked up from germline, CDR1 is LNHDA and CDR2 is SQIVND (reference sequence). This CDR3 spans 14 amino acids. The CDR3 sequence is CASIGFGRNPEAFF. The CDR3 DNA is TGTGCCAGTATCGGGTTCGGCAGGAACCCTGAAGCTTTCTTT.

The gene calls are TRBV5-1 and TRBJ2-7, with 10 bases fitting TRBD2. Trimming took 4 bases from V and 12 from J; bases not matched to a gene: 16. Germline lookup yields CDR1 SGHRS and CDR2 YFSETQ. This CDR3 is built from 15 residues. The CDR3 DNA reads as TGCGCCAGCAGCGAGGAGTCAGCGGGAGGGCCCCCCGGGTACTTC. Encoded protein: CASSEESAGGPPGYF.

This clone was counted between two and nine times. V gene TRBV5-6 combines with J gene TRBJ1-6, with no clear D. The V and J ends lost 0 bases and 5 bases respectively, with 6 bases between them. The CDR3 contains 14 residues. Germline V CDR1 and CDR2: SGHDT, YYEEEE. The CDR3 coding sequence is TGTGCCAGCAGCTTGGGTTTCGATAATTCACCCCTCCACTTT. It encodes CASSLGFDNSPLHF.

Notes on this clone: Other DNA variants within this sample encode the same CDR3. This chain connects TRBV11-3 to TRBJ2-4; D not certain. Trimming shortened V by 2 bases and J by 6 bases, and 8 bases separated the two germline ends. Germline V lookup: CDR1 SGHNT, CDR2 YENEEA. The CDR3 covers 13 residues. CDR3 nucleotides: TGTGCCAGCAGCTTATCTTTCGGAAACATTCAGTACTTC. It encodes CASSLSFGNIQYF.

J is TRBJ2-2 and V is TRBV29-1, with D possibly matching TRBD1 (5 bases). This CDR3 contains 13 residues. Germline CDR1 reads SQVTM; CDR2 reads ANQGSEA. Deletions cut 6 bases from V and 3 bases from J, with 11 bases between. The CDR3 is CSVSKGDTGELFF. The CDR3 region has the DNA TGCAGCGTATCTAAAGGGGACACCGGGGAGCTGTTTTTT.

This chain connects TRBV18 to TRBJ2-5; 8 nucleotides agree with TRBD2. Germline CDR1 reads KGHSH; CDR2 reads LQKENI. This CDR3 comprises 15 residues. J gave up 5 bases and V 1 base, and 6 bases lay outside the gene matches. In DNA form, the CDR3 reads TGTGCCAGCTCACCACTCTTCGGCGGGGGGGAGACCCAGTACTTC. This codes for CASSPLFGGGETQYF. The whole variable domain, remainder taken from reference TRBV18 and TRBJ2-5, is NAGVMQNPRHLVRRRGQEARLRCSPMKGHSHVYWYRQLPEEGLKFMVYLQKENIIDESGMPKERFSAEFPKEGPSILRIQQVVRGDSAAYFCASSPLFGGGETQYFGPGTRLLVL.

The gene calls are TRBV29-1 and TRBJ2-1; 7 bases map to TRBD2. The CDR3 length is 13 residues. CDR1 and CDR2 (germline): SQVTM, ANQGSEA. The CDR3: CREWLAEVGEQFF. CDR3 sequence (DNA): TGCCGCGAGTGGCTAGCGGAGGTGGGTGAGCAGTTCTTC.

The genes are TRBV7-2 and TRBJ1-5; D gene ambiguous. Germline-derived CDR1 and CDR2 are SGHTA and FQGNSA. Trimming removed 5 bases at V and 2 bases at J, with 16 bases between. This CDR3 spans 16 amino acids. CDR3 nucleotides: TGTGCCAGCAGCCCCCGGACCGGCGCGGGCAATCAGCCCCAGCATTTT. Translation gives CASSPRTGAGNQPQHF.

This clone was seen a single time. This CDR3 reads CASSFSSGLAKGEQFF. Here the CDR3 DNA reads TGTGCCAGCAGCTTTTCTTCCGGCCTAGCGAAGGGAGAGCAGTTCTTC. This chain links TRBV5-4 with TRBJ2-1; D perhaps matches TRBD2 (6 bases). Germline values: CDR1 SGHNT, CDR2 YYREEE (reference sequence). V lost 2 bases, J lost 10 bases, and 22 bases lay in between. The CDR3 totals 16 residues. The full variable domain, completed using reference TRBV5-4 and TRBJ2-1, is ETGVTQSPTHLIKTRGQQVTLRCSSQSGHNTVSWYQQALGQGPQFIFQYYREEENGRGNFPPRFSGLQFPNYSSELNVNALELDDSALYLCASSFSSGLAKGEQFFGPGTRLTVL.

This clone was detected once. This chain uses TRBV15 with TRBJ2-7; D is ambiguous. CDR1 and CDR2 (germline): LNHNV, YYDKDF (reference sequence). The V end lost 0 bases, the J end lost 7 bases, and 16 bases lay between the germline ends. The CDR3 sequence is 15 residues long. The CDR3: CATSRDRVGGKEQYF. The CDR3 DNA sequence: TGTGCCACCAGCAGAGATCGGGTCGGCGGAAAGGAGCAGTACTTC.

CDR3 in DNA: TGTGCCAGCAGCTTGGCCGGTTGGGGGGCTCAGCCCCAGCATTTT. Translated, it gives CASSLAGWGAQPQHF. V and J are TRBV5-5 and TRBJ1-5; weak D call: TRBD1 (6 bases). V lost 0 bases to trimming and J lost 6 bases, with 13 bases between them. The germline V gene encodes CDR1 SGHKS and CDR2 YYEKEE (reference sequence). This CDR3 region has 15 residues.

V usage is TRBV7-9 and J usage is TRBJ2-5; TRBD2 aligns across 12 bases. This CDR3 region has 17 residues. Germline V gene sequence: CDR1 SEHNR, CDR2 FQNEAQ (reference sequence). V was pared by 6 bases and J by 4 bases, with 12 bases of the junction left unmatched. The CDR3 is CASSYDLAGGPGETQYF. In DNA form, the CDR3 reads TGTGCCAGCAGTTATGACCTAGCGGGAGGGCCTGGAGAGACCCAGTACTTC.

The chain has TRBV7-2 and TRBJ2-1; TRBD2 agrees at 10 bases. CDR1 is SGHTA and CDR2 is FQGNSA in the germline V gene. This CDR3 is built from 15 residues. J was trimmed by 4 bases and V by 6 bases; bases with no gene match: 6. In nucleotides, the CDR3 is TGTGCCAGCAGTTTGGGGACTAGCGCTTACAATGAGCAGTTCTTC. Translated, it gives CASSLGTSAYNEQFF.

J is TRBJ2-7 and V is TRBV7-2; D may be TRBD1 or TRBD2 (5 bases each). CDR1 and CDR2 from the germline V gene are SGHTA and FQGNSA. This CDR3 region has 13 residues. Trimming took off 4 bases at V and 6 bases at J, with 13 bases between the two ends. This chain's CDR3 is CASSSGAVLEQYF. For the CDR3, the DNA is TGTGCCAGCAGCTCCGGGGCGGTGCTCGAGCAGTACTTC. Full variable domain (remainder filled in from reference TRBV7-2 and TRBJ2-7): GAGVSQSPSNKVTEKGKDVELRCDPISGHTALYWYRQSLGQGLEFLIYFQGNSAPDKSGLPSDRFSAERTGGSVSTLTIQRTQQEDSAVYLCASSSGAVLEQYFGPGTRLTVT.

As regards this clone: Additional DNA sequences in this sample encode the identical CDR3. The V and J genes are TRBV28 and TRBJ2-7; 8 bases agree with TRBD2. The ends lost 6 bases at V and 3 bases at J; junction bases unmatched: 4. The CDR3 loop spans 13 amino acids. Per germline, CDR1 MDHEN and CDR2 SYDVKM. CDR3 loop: CASRTGTSYEQYF. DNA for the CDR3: TGTGCCAGCAGAACCGGGACTAGCTACGAGCAGTACTTC. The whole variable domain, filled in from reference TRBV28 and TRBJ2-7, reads DVKVTQSSRYLVKRTGEKVFLECVQDMDHENMFWYRQDPGLGLRLIYFSYDVKMKEKGDIPEGYSVSREKKERFSLILESASTNQTSMYLCASRTGTSYEQYFGPGTRLTVT.

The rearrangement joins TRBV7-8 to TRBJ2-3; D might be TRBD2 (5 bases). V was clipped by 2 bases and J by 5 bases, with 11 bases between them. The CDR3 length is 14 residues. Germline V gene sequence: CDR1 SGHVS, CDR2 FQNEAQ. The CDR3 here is CASSLKSEEDTQYF. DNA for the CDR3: TGTGCCAGCAGCTTAAAGTCGGAGGAAGATACGCAGTATTTT.

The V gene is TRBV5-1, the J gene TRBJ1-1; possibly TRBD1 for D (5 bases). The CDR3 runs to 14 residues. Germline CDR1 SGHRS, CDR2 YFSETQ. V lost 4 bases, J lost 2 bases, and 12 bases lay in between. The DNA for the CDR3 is TGCGCCAGCAGCCCGGGACCCGAAAACACTGAAGCTTTCTTT. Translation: CASSPGPENTEAFF.

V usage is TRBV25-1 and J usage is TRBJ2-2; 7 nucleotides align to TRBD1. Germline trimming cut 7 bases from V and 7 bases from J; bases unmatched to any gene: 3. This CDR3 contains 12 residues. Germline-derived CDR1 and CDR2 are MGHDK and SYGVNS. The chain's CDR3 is CASNGDSGELFF. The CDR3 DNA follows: TGTGCCAGCAACGGGGACAGCGGGGAGCTGTTTTTT.

CDR3 sequence reads: CASSWALGYTF. CDR3 in DNA: TGTGCCAGCAGTTGGGCCCTGGGCTACACCTTC. V gene TRBV28 combines with J gene TRBJ1-2; no definite D call. The V gene lost 4 bases and the J gene lost 8 bases, with 8 bases spanning the gap. The CDR3 runs to 11 residues. The V gene's germline CDR1 is MDHEN and CDR2 SYDVKM.